The 3 T cell receptor beta chains below were found in one sample sequenced in a study of a mutant IDH1 vaccine in newly diagnosed glioma. No cognate antigen is known for these TCRs. Here immunoSEQ multiplex PCR was the method, and the copy in TCRdb shows in-frame clones only, minus some. Counted here are roughly 30,000 clones, roughly 78% occurring once; the ten biggest clones make up about 24%. As for time point: week 11, during vaccination. A 20-mer mutant IDH1 peptide at 300 ug was injected subcutaneously with topical imiquimod. The sample was PBMCs, taken from a glioma patient whose treatment included an IDH1 peptide vaccine. The origin of the receptors is a man younger than 40 with glioma.

The chain has TRBV28 and TRBJ1-6, with a weak D call TRBD1 (5 bases). The CDR3 extends over 15 amino acids. Trimming stripped 3 bases from V and 10 bases from J, with 16 bases between. CDR1 and CDR2 (germline): MDHEN, SYDVKM. The CDR3 here is CASSFLGAWGSPLHF. The CDR3 DNA is TGTGCCAGCAGTTTCTTAGGGGCCTGGGGATCACCCCTCCACTTT.

The rearrangement links TRBV7-8 to TRBJ2-5; tentatively, D is TRBD1 or TRBD2 (5 bases each). V lost 1 base to trimming and J lost 4 bases, with 10 bases between them. The CDR3 consists of 14 residues. Germline lookup yields CDR1 SGHVS and CDR2 FQNEAQ. The CDR3 DNA sequence: TGTGCCAGCAGCTTAGGTGGGGGAAGAGAGACCCAGTACTTC. Its translation: CASSLGGGRETQYF.

This clone was seen once. The chain couples TRBV6-6 to TRBJ2-4; D uncertain. Trimming left V 2 bases short and J 0 bases short, with 8 bases between. The CDR3 sequence is 15 residues long. Germline V gene data show CDR1 as MNHNY and CDR2 as SVGAGI (reference sequence). The CDR3 spells CASSYEKLAKNIQYF. CDR3 DNA sequence: TGTGCCAGCAGTTACGAAAAACTAGCCAAAAACATTCAGTACTTC.